This T cell receptor (beta chain) was retrieved from a study of blood T cell repertoires in COVID-19. Overall study: COVID-19 samples, acute and convalescent, were from the United States, Italy and Spain. PBMCs, B-cell-depleted T cells, or T cells were the source of the cDNA or gDNA that made up the material.

V lost 4 bases and J lost 5; bases outside the gene matches: 7. The CDR3 sequence is 14 residues long. Germline V gene data show CDR1 as SGHRS and CDR2 as YFSETQ. Original data processing: Reference gene primer amplification gave estimated nucleated cell counts. The protocol was immunoSEQ multiplex PCR, while the TCRdb copy is restricted to in-frame clones and leaves out a portion. V and J calls and clone size follow that table, whereas D and trimming were derived from the DNA. The profile shows about 270,000 clones, around 87% of them singletons. Sequencing was done on a sample of peripheral blood. This receptor was identified in a woman aged 45-60 years with acute or convalescent COVID-19. V gene TRBV5-1 combines with J gene TRBJ2-7; 9 nucleotides match TRBD1. CDR3 sequence: CASSLQGADNEQYF. The CDR3, as DNA: TGCGCCAGCAGCCTACAGGGGGCAGATAACGAGCAGTACTTC.